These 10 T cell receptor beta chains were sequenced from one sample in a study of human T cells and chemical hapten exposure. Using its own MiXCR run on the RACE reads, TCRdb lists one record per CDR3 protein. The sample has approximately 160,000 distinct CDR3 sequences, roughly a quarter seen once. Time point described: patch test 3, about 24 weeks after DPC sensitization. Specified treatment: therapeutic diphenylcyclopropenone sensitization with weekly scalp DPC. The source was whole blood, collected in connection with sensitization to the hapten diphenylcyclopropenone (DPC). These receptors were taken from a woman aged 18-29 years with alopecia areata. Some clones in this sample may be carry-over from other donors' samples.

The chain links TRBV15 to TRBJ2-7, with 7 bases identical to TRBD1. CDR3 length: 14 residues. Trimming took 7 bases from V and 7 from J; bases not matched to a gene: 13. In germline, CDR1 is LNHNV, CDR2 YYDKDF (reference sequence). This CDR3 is CATTTTPHRGEQYF. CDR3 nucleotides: TGTGCCACCACCACAACCCCCCACAGGGGAGAGCAGTACTTC.

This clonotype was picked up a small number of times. The DNA of the CDR3 is TGCGCCAGCGCATGGGGGACTAGCGGGAGCTCCTACGAGCAGTACTTC. Its translation is CASAWGTSGSSYEQYF. The rearrangement links TRBV4-1 to TRBJ2-7, with 14 bases aligning to TRBD2. Germline lookup yields CDR1 MGHRA and CDR2 YSYEKL. V trimming: 8 bases; J trimming: 0 bases; junction bases outside the gene matches: 6. The CDR3 loop spans 16 amino acids.

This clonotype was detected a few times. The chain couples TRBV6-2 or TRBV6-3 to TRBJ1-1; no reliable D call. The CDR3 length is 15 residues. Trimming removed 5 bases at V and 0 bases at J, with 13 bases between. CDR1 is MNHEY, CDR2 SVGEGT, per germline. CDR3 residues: CASSLRRSLNTEAFF. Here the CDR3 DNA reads TGTGCCAGCAGTCTGAGACGGAGCCTGAACACTGAAGCTTTCTTT.

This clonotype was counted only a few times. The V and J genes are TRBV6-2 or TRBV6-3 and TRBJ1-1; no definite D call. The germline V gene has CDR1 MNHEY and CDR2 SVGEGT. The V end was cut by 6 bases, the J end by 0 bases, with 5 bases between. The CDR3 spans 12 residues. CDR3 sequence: CASSLLNTEAFF. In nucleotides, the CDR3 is TGTGCCAGCAGCCTGCTGAACACTGAAGCTTTCTTT.

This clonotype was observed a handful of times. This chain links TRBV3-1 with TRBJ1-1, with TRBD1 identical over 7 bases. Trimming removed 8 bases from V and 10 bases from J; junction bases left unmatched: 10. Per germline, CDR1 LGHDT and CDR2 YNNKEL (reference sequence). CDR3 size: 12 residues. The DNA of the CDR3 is TGTGCCAGCGGGAACGCAGGGGGGGTAGCTTTCTTT. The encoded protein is CASGNAGGVAFF.

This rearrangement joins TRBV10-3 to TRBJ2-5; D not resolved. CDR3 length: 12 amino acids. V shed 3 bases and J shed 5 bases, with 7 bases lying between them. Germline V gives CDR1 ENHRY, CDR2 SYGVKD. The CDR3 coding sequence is TGTGCCATCAGTGACCGGCCGGAGACCCAGTACTTC. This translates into CAISDRPETQYF.

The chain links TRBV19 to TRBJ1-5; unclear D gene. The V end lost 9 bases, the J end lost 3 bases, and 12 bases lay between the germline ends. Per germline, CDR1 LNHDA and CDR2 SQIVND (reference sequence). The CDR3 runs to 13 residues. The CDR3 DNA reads TGTGCCAGCACCGGGAGCCTCAATCAGCCCCAGCATTTT. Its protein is CASTGSLNQPQHF. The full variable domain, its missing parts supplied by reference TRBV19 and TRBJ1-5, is DGGITQSPKYLFRKEGQNVTLSCEQNLNHDAMYWYRQDPGQGLRLIYYSQIVNDFQKGDIAEGYSVSREKKESFPLTVTSAQKNPTAFYLCASTGSLNQPQHFGDGTRLSIL.

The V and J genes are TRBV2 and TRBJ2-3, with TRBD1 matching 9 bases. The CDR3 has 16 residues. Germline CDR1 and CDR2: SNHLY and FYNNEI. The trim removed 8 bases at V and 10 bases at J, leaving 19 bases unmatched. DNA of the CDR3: TGTGCCAGCTACGGGCCGGGACAGGGTGGATTAAGCGCGCAGTATTTT. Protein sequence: CASYGPGQGGLSAQYF.

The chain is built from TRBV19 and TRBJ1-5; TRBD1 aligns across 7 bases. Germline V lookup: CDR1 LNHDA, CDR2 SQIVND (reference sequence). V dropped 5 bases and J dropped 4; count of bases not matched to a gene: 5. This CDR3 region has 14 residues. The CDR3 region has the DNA TGTGCCAGTAGTGCGACAGGGCCTAATCAGCCCCAGCATTTT. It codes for CASSATGPNQPQHF.

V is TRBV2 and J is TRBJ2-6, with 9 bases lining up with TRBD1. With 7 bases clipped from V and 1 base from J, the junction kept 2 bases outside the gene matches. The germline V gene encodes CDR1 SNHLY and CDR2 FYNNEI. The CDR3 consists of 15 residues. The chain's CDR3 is CASTGTGSGANVLTF. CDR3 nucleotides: TGTGCCAGCACCGGGACAGGGTCTGGGGCCAACGTCCTGACTTTC. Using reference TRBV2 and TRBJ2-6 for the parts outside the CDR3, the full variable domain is EPEVTQTPSHQVTQMGQEVILRCVPISNHLYFYWYRQILGQKVEFLVSFYNNEISEKSEIFDDQFSVERPDGSNFTLKIRSTKLEDSAMYFCASTGTGSGANVLTFGAGSRLTVL.